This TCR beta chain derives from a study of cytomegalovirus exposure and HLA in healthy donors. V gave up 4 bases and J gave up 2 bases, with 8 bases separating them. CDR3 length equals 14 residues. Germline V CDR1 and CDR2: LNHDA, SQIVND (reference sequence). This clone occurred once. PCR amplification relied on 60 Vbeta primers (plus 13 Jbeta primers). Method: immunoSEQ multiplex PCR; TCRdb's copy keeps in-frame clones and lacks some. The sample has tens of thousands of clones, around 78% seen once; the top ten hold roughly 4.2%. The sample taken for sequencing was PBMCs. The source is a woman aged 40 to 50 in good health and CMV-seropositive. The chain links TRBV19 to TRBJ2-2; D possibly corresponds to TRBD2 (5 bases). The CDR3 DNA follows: TGTGCCAGTAGTAGCGGAGGTAACACCGGGGAGCTGTTTTTT. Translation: CASSSGGNTGELFF.